The rows below give T cell receptor beta chains drawn from one sample of a study of graft-versus-host responses after intestinal transplantation. The repertoire was sequenced with immunoSEQ multiplex PCR; TCRdb's copy has only in-frame clones and lacks some. Of over 75,000 clones listed, 70% to 90% were seen once; the top ten hold roughly 0.37%. These receptors have no known antigen. The sample in question was unstimulated CD4+ T cells sorted from spleen or lymph node cells, obtained before intestinal transplant. These receptors all come from a human donor who received an intestinal transplant. Each CDR3 is given with its conserved first and last residue. Fields, in order: D gene, J gene, clone size, V gene, CDR3 DNA, CDR3 protein. D genes are given only for firm matches. Clone size is not always given. Where it is, it says once, few, many or a class for expanded clones.

D gene: -; J gene: TRBJ2-5; clone size: -; V gene: TRBV10-1; CDR3 DNA: TGCGCCAGCAGTGAGGCGGTCGGAGAGACCCAGTACTTC; CDR3 protein: CASSEAVGETQYF
D gene: TRBD1; J gene: TRBJ1-5; clone size: -; V gene: TRBV28; CDR3 DNA: TGTGCCAGCAGTACGACAGGGCTAAGTCAGCCCCAGCATTTT; CDR3 protein: CASSTTGLSQPQHF
D gene: -; J gene: TRBJ1-5; clone size: -; V gene: TRBV6-5; CDR3 DNA: TGTGCCAGCAGTTATTCAGGGGCTAGCAATCAGCCCCAGCATTTT; CDR3 protein: CASSYSGASNQPQHF
D gene: -; J gene: TRBJ2-1; clone size: -; V gene: TRBV28; CDR3 DNA: TGTGCCAGCACCCCTAAGTTTCGGGATCATGAGCAGTTCTTC; CDR3 protein: CASTPKFRDHEQFF
D gene: TRBD1; J gene: TRBJ2-1; clone size: -; V gene: TRBV19; CDR3 DNA: TGTGCCAGTACCCTCACCGGGACAGCGAACAATGAGCAGTTCTTC; CDR3 protein: CASTLTGTANNEQFF
D gene: -; J gene: TRBJ1-1; clone size: once; V gene: TRBV5-6; CDR3 DNA: TGTGCCAGCAGCCTCCCGGGGGTAGCTGAAGCTTTCTTT; CDR3 protein: CASSLPGVAEAFF
D gene: -; J gene: TRBJ1-2; clone size: few; V gene: TRBV6-1; CDR3 DNA: TGTGCCAGCAGTGTGACAGTTATAGGCTACACCTTC; CDR3 protein: CASSVTVIGYTF
D gene: TRBD1; J gene: TRBJ1-5; clone size: -; V gene: TRBV4-1; CDR3 DNA: TGCGCCAGCAGCCAAGGGGCCGGGACAGGGATTAGCAATCAGCCCCAGCATTTT; CDR3 protein: CASSQGAGTGISNQPQHF
D gene: -; J gene: TRBJ1-1; clone size: -; V gene: TRBV27; CDR3 DNA: TGTGCCAGCAGGGCATCAGGCGCCGCTGAAGCTTTCTTT; CDR3 protein: CASRASGAAEAFF
D gene: -; J gene: TRBJ2-7; clone size: once; V gene: TRBV5-1; CDR3 DNA: TGCGCCAGCAGCCGAGGAAATCCCTACGAGCAGTACTTC; CDR3 protein: CASSRGNPYEQYF
D gene: TRBD1; J gene: TRBJ1-2; clone size: -; V gene: TRBV18; CDR3 DNA: TGTGCCAGCTCACCACCGACCGGGACAGGGGGCTATGGCTACACCTTC; CDR3 protein: CASSPPTGTGGYGYTF
D gene: -; J gene: TRBJ2-1; clone size: -; V gene: TRBV27; CDR3 DNA: TGTGCCAGCAGTTTTGAGGGTCCGACCTACAATGAGCAGTTCTTC; CDR3 protein: CASSFEGPTYNEQFF
D gene: -; J gene: TRBJ2-7; clone size: -; V gene: TRBV28; CDR3 DNA: TGTGCCAGCAGTTTTTCACTGTCCTACGAGCAGTACTTC; CDR3 protein: CASSFSLSYEQYF
D gene: -; J gene: TRBJ1-5; clone size: -; V gene: TRBV19; CDR3 DNA: TGTGCCAGTAGTATAGTGGGGGGGTTTTATCAGCCCCAGCATTTT; CDR3 protein: CASSIVGGFYQPQHF
D gene: TRBD2; J gene: TRBJ2-2; clone size: -; V gene: TRBV29-1; CDR3 DNA: TGCAGCGCCTCGGCTAGCGGGGGGTACACCGGGGAGCTGTTTTTT; CDR3 protein: CSASASGGYTGELFF
D gene: -; J gene: TRBJ2-7; clone size: -; V gene: TRBV10-3; CDR3 DNA: TGTGCCATCAGTGCCAACGGCCCGGGCGAGCAGTACTTC; CDR3 protein: CAISANGPGEQYF
D gene: -; J gene: TRBJ2-7; clone size: -; V gene: TRBV5-1; CDR3 DNA: TGCGCCAGCAGCTCCCACTACGAGCAGTACTTC; CDR3 protein: CASSSHYEQYF
D gene: -; J gene: TRBJ2-2; clone size: once; V gene: TRBV9; CDR3 DNA: TGTGCCAGCAGCGTAGCTACTGGGCACACCGGGGAGCTGTTTTTT; CDR3 protein: CASSVATGHTGELFF
D gene: -; J gene: TRBJ2-2; clone size: -; V gene: TRBV5-1; CDR3 DNA: TGCGCCAGCAGCTCCAGGGGCCACGGGGAGCTGTTTTTT; CDR3 protein: CASSSRGHGELFF
D gene: -; J gene: TRBJ1-1; clone size: -; V gene: TRBV28; CDR3 DNA: TGTGCCAGCAGTCTCTTGGGAGGATACACTGAAGCTTTCTTT; CDR3 protein: CASSLLGGYTEAFF
D gene: TRBD1; J gene: TRBJ1-5; clone size: -; V gene: TRBV7-8; CDR3 DNA: TGTGCCAGCAGCCCGCGACAGGGGCCACTCAAACAGCCCCAGCATTTT; CDR3 protein: CASSPRQGPLKQPQHF
D gene: TRBD2; J gene: TRBJ2-3; clone size: -; V gene: TRBV2; CDR3 DNA: TGTGCCAGCAGCGCCCCGGGACTAGCAAACACAGATACGCAGTATTTT; CDR3 protein: CASSAPGLANTDTQYF
D gene: -; J gene: TRBJ2-7; clone size: -; V gene: TRBV19; CDR3 DNA: TGTGCCAGTAGTACAGGGGCCGAGCAGTACTTC; CDR3 protein: CASSTGAEQYF
D gene: -; J gene: TRBJ1-2; clone size: -; V gene: TRBV28; CDR3 DNA: TGTGCCAGCGAGGCGAGCTATGGCTACACCTTC; CDR3 protein: CASEASYGYTF
D gene: TRBD1; J gene: TRBJ1-4; clone size: -; V gene: TRBV11-2; CDR3 DNA: TGTGCCAGCAAGCCATCGACAGGGGGTAATGAAAAACTGTTTTTT; CDR3 protein: CASKPSTGGNEKLFF
D gene: TRBD1; J gene: TRBJ1-1; clone size: -; V gene: TRBV13; CDR3 DNA: TGTGCCAGCAGCTTTACGGGGACAGGCGGTGAAGCTTTCTTT; CDR3 protein: CASSFTGTGGEAFF